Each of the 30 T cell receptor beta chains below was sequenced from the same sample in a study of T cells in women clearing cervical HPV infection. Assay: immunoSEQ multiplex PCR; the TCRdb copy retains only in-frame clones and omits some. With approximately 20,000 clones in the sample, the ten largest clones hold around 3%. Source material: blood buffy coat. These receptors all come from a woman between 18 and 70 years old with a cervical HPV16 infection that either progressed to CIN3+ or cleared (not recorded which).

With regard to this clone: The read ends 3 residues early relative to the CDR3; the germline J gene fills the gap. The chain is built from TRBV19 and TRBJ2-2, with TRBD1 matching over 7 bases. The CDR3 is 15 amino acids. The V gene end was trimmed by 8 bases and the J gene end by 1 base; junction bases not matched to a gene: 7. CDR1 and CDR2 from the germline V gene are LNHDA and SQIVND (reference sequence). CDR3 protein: CASLRTGLNTGELFF. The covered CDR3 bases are TGTGCCAGTTTACGGACAGGCCTGAACACCGGGGAG.

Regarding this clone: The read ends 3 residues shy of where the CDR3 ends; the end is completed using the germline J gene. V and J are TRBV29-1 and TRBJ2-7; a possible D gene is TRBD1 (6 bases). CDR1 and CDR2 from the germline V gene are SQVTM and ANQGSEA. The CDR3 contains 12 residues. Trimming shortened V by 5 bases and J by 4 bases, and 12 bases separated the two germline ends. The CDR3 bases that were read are TGCAGCGTTCAAAAACAGGGATACGAG. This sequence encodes CSVQKQGYE. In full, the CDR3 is CSVQKQGYEQYF.

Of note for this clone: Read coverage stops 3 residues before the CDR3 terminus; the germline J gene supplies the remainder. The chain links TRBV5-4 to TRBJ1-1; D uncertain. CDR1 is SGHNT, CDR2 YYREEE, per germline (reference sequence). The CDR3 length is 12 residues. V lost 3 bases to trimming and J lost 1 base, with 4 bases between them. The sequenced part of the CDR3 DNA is TGTGCCAGCAGCTCTAAGAACACTGAA. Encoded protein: CASSSKNTE. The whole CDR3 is CASSSKNTEAFF.

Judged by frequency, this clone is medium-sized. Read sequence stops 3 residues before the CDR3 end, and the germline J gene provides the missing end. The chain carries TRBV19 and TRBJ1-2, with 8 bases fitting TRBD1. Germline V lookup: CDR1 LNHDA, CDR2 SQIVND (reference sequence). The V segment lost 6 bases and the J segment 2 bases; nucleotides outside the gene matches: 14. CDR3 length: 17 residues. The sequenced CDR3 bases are TGTGCCAGTAGACAGCACACAGGGGGAGCAAGGAACTATGGC. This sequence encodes CASRQHTGGARNYG. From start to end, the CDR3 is CASRQHTGGARNYGYTF.

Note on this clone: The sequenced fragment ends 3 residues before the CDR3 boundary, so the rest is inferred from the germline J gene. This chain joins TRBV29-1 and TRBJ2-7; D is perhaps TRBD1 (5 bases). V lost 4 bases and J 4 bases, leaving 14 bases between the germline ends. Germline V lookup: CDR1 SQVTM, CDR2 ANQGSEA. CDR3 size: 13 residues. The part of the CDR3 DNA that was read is TGCAGCGTTGTGGTCCAGGGCGCATACGAG. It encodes CSVVVQGAYE. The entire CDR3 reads CSVVVQGAYEQYF.

The CDR3 is CASSVDGGNQPQHF. The covered CDR3 bases are TGCGCCAGCAGCGTGGACGGGGGTAATCAGCCC. The chain links TRBV5-1 to TRBJ1-5, with D possibly TRBD1 on 5 matching bases. The CDR3 is cut off 3 residues early in the read; its end comes from the germline J gene. The CDR3 loop spans 14 amino acids. CDR1 and CDR2 from the germline V gene are SGHRS and YFSETQ. Trimming stripped 4 bases from V and 4 bases from J, with 12 bases between.

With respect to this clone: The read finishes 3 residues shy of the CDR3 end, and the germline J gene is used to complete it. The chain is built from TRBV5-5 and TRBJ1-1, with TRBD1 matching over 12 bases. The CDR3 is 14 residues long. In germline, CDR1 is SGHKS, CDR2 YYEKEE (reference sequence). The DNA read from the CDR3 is TGTGCCAGCCTTCCGCAGGGACAGGGGGCCGAA. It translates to CASLPQGQGAE. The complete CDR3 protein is CASLPQGQGAEAFF.

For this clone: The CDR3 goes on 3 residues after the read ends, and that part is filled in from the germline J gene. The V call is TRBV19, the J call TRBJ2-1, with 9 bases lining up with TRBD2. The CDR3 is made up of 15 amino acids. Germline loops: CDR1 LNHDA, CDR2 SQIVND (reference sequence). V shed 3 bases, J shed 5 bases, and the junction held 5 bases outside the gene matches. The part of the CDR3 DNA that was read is TGTGCCAGTAGTATGGGTCTAGCGGGGAACAATGAG. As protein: CASSMGLAGNNE. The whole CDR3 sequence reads CASSMGLAGNNEQFF.

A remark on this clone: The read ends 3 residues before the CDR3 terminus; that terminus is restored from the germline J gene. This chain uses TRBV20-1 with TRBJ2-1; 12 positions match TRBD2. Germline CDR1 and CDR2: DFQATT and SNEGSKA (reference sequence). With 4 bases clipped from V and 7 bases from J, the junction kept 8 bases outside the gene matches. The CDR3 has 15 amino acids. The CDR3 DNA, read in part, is TGCAGTGCTACAGCCCTAGCGGGGGGGCTTAATGAG. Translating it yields CSATALAGGLNE. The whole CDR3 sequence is CSATALAGGLNEQFF.

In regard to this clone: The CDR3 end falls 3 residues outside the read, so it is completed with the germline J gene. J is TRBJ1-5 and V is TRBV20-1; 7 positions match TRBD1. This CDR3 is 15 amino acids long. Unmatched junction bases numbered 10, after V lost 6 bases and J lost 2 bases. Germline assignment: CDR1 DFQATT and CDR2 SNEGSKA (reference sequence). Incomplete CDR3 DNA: TGCAGTGCGACATTGACAGGGCCCGGCAATCAGCCC. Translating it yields CSATLTGPGNQP. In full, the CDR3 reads CSATLTGPGNQPQHF.

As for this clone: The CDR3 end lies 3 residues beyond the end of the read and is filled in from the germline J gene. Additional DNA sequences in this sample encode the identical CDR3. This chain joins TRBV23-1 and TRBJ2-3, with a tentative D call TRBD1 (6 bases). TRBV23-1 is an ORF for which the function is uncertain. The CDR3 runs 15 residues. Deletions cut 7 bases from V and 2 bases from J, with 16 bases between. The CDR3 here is CASTPSGHLTDTQYF. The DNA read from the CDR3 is TGCGCCAGCACTCCCTCGGGACACCTCACAGATACG.

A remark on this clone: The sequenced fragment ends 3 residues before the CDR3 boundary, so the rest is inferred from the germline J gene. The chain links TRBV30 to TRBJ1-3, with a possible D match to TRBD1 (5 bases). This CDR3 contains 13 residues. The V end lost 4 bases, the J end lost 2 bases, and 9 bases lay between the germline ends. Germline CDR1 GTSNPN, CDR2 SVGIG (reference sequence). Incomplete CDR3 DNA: TGTGCCTGGAACAGGTTCACTGGAAACACC. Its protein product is CAWNRFTGNT. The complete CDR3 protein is CAWNRFTGNTIYF.

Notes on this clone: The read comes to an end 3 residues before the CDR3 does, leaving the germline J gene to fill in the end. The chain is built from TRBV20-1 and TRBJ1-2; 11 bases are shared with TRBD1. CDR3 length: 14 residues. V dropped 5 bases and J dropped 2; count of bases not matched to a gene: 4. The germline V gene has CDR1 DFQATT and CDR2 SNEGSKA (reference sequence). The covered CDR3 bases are TGCAGTGCTCACCGGACAGGGGGCAACTATGGC. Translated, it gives CSAHRTGGNYG. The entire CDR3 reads CSAHRTGGNYGYTF.

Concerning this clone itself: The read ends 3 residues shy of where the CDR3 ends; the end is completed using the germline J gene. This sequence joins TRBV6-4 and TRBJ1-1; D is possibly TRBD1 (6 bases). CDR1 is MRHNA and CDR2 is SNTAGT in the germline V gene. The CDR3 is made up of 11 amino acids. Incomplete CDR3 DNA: TGTGCCAGCCGGTGGGGACACGAA. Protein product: CASRWGHE. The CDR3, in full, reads CASRWGHEAFF.

This CDR3 is CASGLAGGTEAFF. CDR3 DNA, as far as it was read: TGTGCTAGTGGTTTGGCCGGGGGGACTGAA. The chain has TRBV12-5 and TRBJ1-1; perhaps TRBD1 as D (5 bases). The read terminates 3 residues before the CDR3 end, so the remaining end is supplied by the germline J gene. V was shortened by 1 base and J by 5 bases, with 8 bases between the two germline ends. CDR3 size: 13 residues. Looked up from germline, CDR1 is LGHNT and CDR2 is FRNRAP.

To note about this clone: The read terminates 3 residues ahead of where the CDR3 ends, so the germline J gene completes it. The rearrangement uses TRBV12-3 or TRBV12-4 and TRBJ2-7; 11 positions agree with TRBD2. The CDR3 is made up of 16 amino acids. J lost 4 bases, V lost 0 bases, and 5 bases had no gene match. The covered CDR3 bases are TGTGCCAGCAGTTTAGCGGGTAGCGGGGGGGCGTACGAG. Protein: CASSLAGSGGAYE. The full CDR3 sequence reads CASSLAGSGGAYEQYF.

CDR3 DNA, as far as it was read: TGTGCCTGGAGTGGGGGTTTTGGACAGGGACCTAACTATGGC. As protein: CAWSGGFGQGPNYG. The entire CDR3 protein is CAWSGGFGQGPNYGYTF. The chain links TRBV30 to TRBJ1-2, with TRBD1 matching over 8 bases. The CDR3 extends 3 residues past the end of the read, so its final part is completed from the germline J gene. Germline values: CDR1 GTSNPN, CDR2 SVGIG (reference sequence). The CDR3 consists of 17 residues. V lost 1 base, J lost 0 bases, and 10 bases stayed unmatched.

The CDR3 loop is CASSSSGGGSSYNEQFF. The sequenced part of the CDR3 DNA is TGTGCCAGCAGCTCTAGCGGGGGGGGGAGCTCCTACAATGAG. The chain carries TRBV7-6 and TRBJ2-1; the match to TRBD2 covers 12 bases. The read terminates 3 residues before the CDR3 end, so the remaining end is supplied by the germline J gene. The CDR3 loop spans 17 amino acids. Germline CDR1 SGHVS, CDR2 FNYEAQ. V shed 4 bases and J 0 bases; nucleotides not matched to a gene: 4.

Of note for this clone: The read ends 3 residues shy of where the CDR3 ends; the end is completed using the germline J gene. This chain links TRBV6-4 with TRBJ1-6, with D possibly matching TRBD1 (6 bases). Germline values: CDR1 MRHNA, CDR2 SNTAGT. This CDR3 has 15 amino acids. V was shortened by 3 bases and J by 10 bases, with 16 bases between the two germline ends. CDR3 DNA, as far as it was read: TGTGCCAGCAGTGAAGGGGCAGGGGCAGGGTCACCC. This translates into CASSEGAGAGSP. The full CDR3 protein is CASSEGAGAGSPLHF.

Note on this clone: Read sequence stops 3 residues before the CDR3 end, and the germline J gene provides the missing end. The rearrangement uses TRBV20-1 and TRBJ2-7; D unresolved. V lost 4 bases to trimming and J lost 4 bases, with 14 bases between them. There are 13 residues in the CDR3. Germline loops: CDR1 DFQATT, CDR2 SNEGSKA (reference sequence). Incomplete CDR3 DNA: TGCAGTGCTACTCACCCAGGTTCGTACGAG. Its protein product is CSATHPGSYE. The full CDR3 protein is CSATHPGSYEQYF.

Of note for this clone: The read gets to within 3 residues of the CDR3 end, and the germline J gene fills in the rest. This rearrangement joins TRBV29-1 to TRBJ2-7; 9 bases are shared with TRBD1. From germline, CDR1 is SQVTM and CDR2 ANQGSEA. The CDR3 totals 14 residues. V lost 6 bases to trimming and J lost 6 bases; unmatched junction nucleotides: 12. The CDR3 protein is CSVSSGTGSVEQYF. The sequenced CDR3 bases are TGCAGCGTGTCATCCGGGACAGGGAGTGTCGAG.

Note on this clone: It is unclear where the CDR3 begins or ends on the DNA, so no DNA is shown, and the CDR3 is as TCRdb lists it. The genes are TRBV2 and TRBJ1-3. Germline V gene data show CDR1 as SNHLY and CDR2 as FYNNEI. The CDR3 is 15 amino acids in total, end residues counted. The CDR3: CASSTSIGSGNTIYF.

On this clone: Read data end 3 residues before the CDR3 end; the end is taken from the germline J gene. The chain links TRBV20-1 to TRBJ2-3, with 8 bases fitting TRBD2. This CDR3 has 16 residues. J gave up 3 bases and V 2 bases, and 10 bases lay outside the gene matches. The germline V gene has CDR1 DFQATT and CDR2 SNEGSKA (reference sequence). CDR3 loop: CSARFGLAQWTDTQYF. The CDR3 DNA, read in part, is TGCAGTGCTAGATTCGGACTAGCCCAGTGGACAGATACG.

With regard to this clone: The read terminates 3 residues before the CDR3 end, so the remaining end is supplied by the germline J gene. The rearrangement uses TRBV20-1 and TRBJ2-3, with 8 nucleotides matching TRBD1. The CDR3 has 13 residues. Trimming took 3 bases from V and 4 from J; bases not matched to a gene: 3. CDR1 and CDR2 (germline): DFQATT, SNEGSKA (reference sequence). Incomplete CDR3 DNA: TGCAGTGCTAGTGACAGGGGAGCAGATACG. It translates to CSASDRGADT. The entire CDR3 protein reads CSASDRGADTQYF.

The CDR3 region is CASSADTGQGEAFF. The sequenced CDR3 bases are TGTGCCAGTAGTGCGGATACCGGACAGGGTGAA. The chain uses TRBV19 and TRBJ1-1; the match to TRBD1 covers 8 bases. The sequenced fragment ends 3 residues before the CDR3 boundary, so the rest is inferred from the germline J gene. The V gene end was trimmed by 5 bases and the J gene end by 7 bases; junction bases not matched to a gene: 9. The CDR3 is 14 amino acids. Per germline, CDR1 LNHDA and CDR2 SQIVND (reference sequence).

CDR3 region: CASLSGSPGSGYTF. The sequenced CDR3 bases are TGTGCCAGCCTCTCGGGGAGTCCGGGGTCTGGC. This chain uses TRBV6-2 or TRBV6-3 with TRBJ1-2; no clear D gene. The read ends 3 residues shy of where the CDR3 ends; the end is completed using the germline J gene. The ends were cut back, 8 bases at V and 7 bases at J, with 20 bases in the middle. CDR3 size: 14 residues. CDR1 and CDR2 (germline): MNHEY, SVGEGT.

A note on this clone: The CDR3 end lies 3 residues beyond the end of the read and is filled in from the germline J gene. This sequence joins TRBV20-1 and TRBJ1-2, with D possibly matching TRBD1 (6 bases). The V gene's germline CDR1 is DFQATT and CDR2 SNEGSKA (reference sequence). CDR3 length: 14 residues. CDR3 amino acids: CSARESGALRGYTF. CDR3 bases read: TGCAGTGCTAGAGAGTCAGGGGCTTTGAGAGGC.

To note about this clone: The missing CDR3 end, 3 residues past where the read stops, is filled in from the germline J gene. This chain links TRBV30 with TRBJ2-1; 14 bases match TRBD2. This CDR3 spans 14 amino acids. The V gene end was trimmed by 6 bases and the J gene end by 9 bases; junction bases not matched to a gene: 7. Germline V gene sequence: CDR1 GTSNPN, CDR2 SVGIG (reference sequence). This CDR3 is CACLTSGGAFEQFF. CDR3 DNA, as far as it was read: TGTGCCTGCCTGACTAGCGGGGGGGCTTTTGAG.

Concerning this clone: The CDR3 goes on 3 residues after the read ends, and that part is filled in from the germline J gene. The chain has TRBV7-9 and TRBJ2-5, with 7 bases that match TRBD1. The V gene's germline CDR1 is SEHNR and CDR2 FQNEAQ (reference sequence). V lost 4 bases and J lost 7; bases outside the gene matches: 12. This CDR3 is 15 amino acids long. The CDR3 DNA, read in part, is TGTGCCAGCAGCTCTAAGGACAGGACGGTGGGGACC. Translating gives CASSSKDRTVGT. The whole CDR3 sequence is CASSSKDRTVGTQYF. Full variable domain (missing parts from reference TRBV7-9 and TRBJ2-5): DTGVSQNPRHKITKRGQNVTFRCDPISEHNRLYWYRQTLGQGPEFLTYFQNEAQLEKSRLLSDRFSAERPKGSFSTLEIQRTEQGDSAMYLCASSSKDRTVGTQYFGPGTRLLVL.

The sequenced part of the CDR3 DNA is TGTGCCAGCAGGGACAGCCCAACTAATGAAAAA. This translates into CASRDSPTNEK. In full, the CDR3 is CASRDSPTNEKLFF. This chain joins TRBV12-3 or TRBV12-4 and TRBJ1-4, with D perhaps matching TRBD1 (6 bases). The read falls 3 residues short of the CDR3 end, and the missing part is taken from the germline J gene. V lost 6 bases and J lost 0, with 8 bases in between. CDR3 length equals 14 residues.